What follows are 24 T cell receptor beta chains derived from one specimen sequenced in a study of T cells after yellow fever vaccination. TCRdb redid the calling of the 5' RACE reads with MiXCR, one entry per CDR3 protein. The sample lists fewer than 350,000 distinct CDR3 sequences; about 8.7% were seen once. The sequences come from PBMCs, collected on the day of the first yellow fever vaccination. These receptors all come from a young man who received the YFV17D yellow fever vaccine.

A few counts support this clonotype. The CDR3 region is CASSTLGRGSPRGYTF. The CDR3 DNA is TGTGCCAGTAGTACCCTGGGAAGGGGGTCCCCTCGGGGCTACACCTTC. The chain has TRBV19 and TRBJ1-2; D might be TRBD1 (6 bases). The CDR3 loop spans 16 amino acids. Germline CDR1 is LNHDA and CDR2 is SQIVND (reference sequence). Trimming removed 4 bases from V and 8 bases from J, with 23 bases in between.

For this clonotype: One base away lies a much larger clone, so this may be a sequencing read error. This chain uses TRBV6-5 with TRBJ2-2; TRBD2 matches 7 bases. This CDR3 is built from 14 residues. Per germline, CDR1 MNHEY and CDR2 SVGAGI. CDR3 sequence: CASGSGGYTGEQFF. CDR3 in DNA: TGTGCCAGCGGTTCGGGGGGTTACACCGGGGAGCAGTTTTTT.

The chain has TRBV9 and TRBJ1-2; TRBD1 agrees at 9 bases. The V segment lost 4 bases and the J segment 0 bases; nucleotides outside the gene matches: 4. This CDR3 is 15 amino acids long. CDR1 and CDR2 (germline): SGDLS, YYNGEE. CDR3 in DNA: TGTGCCAGCAGCATGACAGGGGGAGCTAACTATGGCTACACCTTC. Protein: CASSMTGGANYGYTF.

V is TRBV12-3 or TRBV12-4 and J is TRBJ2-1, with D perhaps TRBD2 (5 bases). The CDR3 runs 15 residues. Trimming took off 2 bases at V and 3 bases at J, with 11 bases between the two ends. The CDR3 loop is CASSLLPRGYNEQFF. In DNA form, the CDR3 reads TGTGCCAGCAGTTTACTACCCCGGGGCTACAATGAGCAGTTCTTC.

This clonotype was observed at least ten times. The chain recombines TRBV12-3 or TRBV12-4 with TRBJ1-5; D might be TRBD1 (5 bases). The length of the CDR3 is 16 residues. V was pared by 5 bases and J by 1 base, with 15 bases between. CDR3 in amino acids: CASSPRFRGSNQPQHF. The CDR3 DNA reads TGTGCCAGCAGTCCCCGGTTCCGGGGGAGCAATCAGCCCCAGCATTTT.

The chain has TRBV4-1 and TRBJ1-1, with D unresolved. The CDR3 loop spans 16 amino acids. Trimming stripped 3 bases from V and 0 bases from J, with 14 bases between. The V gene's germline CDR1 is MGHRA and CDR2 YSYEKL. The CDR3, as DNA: TGCGCCAGCAGCCATTCGCGGGCCTTCATGAACACTGAAGCTTTCTTT. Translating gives CASSHSRAFMNTEAFF.

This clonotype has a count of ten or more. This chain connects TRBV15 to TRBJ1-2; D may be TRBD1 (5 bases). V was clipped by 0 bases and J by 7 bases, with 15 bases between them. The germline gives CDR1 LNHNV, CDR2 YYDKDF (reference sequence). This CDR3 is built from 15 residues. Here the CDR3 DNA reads TGTGCCACCAGCAGAGATCGGGAGGGGTACCGTGGCTACACCTTC. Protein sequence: CATSRDREGYRGYTF.

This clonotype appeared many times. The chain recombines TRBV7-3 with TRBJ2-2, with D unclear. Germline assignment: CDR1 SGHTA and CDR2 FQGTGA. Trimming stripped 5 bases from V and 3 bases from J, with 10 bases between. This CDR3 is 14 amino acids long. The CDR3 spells CASSPGSHTGELFF. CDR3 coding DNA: TGTGCCAGCAGCCCAGGCTCCCACACCGGGGAGCTGTTTTTT.

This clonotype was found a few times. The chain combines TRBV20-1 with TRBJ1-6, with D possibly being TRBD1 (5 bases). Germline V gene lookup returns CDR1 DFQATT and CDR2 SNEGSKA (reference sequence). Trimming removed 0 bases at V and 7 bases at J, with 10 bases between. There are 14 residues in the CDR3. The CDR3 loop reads CSARDHRQNSPLHF. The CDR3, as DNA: TGCAGTGCTAGAGATCACAGGCAAAATTCACCCCTCCACTTT.

This CDR3 reads CASRGVSQETQYF. CDR3 DNA: TGTGCCAGCAGGGGCGTATCACAAGAGACCCAGTACTTC. This chain joins TRBV4-2 and TRBJ2-5, with D unresolved. Deletions cut 6 bases from V and 2 bases from J, with 10 bases between. The CDR3 consists of 13 residues. Germline loops: CDR1 LGHNA, CDR2 YNFKEQ.

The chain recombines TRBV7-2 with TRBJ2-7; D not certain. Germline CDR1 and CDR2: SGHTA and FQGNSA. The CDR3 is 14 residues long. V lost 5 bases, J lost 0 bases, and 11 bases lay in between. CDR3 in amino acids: CASSILDGSYEQYF. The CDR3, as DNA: TGTGCCAGCAGCATATTGGACGGCTCCTACGAGCAGTACTTC.

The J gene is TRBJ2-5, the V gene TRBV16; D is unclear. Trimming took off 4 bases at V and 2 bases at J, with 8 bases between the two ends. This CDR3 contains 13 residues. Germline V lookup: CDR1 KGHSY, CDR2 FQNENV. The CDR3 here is CASSLMGQETQYF. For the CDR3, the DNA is TGTGCCAGCAGCCTCATGGGACAAGAGACCCAGTACTTC.

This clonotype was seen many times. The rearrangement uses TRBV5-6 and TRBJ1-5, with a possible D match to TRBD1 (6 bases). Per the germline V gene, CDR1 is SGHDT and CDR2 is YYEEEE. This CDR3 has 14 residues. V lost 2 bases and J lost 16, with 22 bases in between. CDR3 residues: CASSFWDNQMAVHF. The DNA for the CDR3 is TGTGCCAGCAGCTTTTGGGACAACCAGATGGCGGTCCATTTT.

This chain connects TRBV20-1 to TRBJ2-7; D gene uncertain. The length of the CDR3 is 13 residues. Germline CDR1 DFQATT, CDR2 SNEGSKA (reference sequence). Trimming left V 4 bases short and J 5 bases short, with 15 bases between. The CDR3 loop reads CSAKRRRTDEQYV. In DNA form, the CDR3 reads TGCAGTGCTAAACGACGCCGTACGGACGAGCAGTACGTC.

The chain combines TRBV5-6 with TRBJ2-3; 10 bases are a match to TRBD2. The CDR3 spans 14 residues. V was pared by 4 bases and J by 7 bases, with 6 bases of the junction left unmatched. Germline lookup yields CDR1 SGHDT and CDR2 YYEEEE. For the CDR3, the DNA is TGTGCCAGCAGCGTTAGCGGGGGGACTCATACGCAGTATTTT. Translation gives CASSVSGGTHTQYF.

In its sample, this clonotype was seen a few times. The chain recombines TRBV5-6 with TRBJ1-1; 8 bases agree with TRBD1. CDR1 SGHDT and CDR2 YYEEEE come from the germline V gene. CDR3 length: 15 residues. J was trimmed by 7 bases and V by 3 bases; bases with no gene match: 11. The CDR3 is CASSSLQGARGEAFF. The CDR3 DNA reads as TGTGCCAGCAGCTCCCTTCAGGGGGCGAGGGGTGAAGCTTTCTTT. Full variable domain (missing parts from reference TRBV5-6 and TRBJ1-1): DAGVTQSPTHLIKTRGQQVTLRCSPKSGHDTVSWYQQALGQGPQFIFQYYEEEERQRGNFPDRFSGHQFPNYSSELNVNALLLGDSALYLCASSSLQGARGEAFFGQGTRLTVV.

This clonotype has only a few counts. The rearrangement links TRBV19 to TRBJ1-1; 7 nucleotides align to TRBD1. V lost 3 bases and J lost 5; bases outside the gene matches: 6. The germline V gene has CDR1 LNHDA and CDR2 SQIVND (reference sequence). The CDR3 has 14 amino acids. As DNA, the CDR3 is TGTGCCAGTAGTATTGCAGGGGGTCGGACTGAAGCTTTCTTT. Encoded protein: CASSIAGGRTEAFF.

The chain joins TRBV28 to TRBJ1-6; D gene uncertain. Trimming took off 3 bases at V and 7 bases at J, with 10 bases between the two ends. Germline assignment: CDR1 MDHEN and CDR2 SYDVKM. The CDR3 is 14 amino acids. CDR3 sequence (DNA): TGTGCCAGCAGTTTCGCCGGGAGAAATTCACCCCTCCACTTT. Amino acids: CASSFAGRNSPLHF.

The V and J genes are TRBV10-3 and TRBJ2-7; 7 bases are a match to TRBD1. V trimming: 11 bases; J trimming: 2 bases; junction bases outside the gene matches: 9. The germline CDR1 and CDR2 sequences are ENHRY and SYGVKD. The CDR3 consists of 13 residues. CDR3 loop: CALRRDSAYEQYF. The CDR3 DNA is TGTGCCCTCCGTCGGGACAGTGCCTACGAGCAGTACTTC.

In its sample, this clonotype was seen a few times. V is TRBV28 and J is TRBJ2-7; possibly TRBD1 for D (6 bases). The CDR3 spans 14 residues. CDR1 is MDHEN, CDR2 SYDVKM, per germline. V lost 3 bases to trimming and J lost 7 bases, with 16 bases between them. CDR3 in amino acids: CASSFEGVYGEQYV. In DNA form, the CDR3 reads TGTGCCAGCAGTTTCGAGGGGGTGTATGGGGAGCAGTACGTC.

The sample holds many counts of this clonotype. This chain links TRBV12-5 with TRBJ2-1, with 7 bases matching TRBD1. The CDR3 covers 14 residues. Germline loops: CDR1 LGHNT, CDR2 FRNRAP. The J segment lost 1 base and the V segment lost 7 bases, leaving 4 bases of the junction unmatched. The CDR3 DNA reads TGTGCTAGTGCCTGGGACAGTTCCTACAATGAGCAGTTCTTC. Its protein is CASAWDSSYNEQFF.

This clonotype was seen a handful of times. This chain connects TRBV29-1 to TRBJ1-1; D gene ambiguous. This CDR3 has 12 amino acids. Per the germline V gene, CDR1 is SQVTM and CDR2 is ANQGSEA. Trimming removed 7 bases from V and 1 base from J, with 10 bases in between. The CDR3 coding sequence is TGCAGCGCTGCATGGGGGAACACTGAAGCTTTCTTT. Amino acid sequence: CSAAWGNTEAFF.

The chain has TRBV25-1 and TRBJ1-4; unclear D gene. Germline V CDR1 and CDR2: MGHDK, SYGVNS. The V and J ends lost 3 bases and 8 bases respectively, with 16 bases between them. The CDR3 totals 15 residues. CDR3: CASSEGTTQREKLFF. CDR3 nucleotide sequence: TGTGCCAGCAGTGAGGGCACGACCCAGCGAGAAAAACTGTTTTTT.

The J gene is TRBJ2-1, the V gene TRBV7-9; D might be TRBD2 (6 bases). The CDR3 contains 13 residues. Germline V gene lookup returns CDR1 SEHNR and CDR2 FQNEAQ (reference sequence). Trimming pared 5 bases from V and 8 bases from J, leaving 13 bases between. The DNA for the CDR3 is TGTGCCAGCAGCCGGGGACTGCCGGATGAGCAGTTCTTC. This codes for CASSRGLPDEQFF.